The source of this TCR beta chain is a study of cytomegalovirus exposure and HLA in healthy donors. Study summary: T cells numbering 150 million to 200 million yielded approximately 120 million unique TCR beta sequences in an earlier analysis.

A multiplex PCR was run with 60 Vbeta primers and 13 Jbeta primers. Data came from immunoSEQ multiplex PCR; TCRdb stores just in-frame clones and leaves some out. The sample holds around 190,000 clones, around 88% seen once. Regarding the study as a whole: There was a cluster of highly shared sequence variants that was likely a sequencing artifact.

Although they were nominally healthy when sampled, donors likely had unrecorded immune exposures. About this clone itself: Its specificity is not known.

CDR3 length equals 14 residues. Germline V lookup: CDR1 MNHEY, CDR2 SVGAGI. Trimming removed 6 bases from V and 4 bases from J, with 12 bases in between. The receptor was derived from a middle-aged man in good health and CMV-seropositive. The chain has TRBV6-5 and TRBJ1-4, with D possibly being TRBD1 (6 bases). Material for sequencing was PBMCs. The CDR3 region is CASRTDSNNEKLFF. The CDR3 DNA is TGTGCCAGCAGAACGGACAGCAATAATGAAAAACTGTTTTTT.